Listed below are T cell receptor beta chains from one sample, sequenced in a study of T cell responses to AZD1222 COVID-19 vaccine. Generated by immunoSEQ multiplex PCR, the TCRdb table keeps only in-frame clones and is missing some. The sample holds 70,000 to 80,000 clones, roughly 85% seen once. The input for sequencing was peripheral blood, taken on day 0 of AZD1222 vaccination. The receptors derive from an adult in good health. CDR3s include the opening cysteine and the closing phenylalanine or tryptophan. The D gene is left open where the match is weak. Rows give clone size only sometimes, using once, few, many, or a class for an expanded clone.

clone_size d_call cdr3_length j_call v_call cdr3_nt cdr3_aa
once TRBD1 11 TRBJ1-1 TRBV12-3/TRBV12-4 TGTGCCAGCACTCGACAGGGCGAGGCTTTCTTT CASTRQGEAFF
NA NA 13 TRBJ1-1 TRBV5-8 TGTGCCAGCACGAGAACGGCGAACACTGAAGCTTTCTTT CASTRTANTEAFF
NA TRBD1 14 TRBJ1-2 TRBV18 TGTGCCAGCCATCCGGGACAGCAAAACTATGGCTACACCTTC CASHPGQQNYGYTF
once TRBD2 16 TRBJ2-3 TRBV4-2 TGTGCCAGCAGCCAAGAGAGCGGGGGGGCGACAGATACGCAGTATTTT CASSQESGGATDTQYF
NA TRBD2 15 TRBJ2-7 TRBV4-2 TGTGCCAGCAGCCAAGAGACTAGCGTCGCCTACGAGCAGTACTTC CASSQETSVAYEQYF
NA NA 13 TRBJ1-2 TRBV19 TGTGCCAGTAGTGGGCCGGGGGCGCCGGGCTACACCTTC CASSGPGAPGYTF
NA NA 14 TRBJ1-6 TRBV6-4 TGTGCCAGCAGTGAAGCAGGGGTTGGTTCACCCCTCCACTTT CASSEAGVGSPLHF
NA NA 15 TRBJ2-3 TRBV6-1 TGTGCCAGCAGTGAAGGGTACAGGGATGCAGATACGCAGTATTTT CASSEGYRDADTQYF
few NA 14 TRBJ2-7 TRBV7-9 TGTGCCAGCAGCTTAGTAGGCAACTCCTACGAGCAGTACTTC CASSLVGNSYEQYF
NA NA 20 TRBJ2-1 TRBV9 TGTGCCAGCAGCGTAGTATCAGTCGGCTACCACAATCCCTCGTACAATGAGCAGTTCTTC CASSVVSVGYHNPSYNEQFF
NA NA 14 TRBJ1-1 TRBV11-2 TGTGCCAGCAGCTTAGGACACCTAAACACTGAAGCTTTCTTT CASSLGHLNTEAFF
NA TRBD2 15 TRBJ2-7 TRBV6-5 TGTGCCAGCAGTTGGACTAGCGGGAGTACCTACGAGCAGTACTTC CASSWTSGSTYEQYF
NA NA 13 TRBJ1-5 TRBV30 TGTGCCTGGAGTCCGAGGGGGTATCAGCCCCAGCATTTT CAWSPRGYQPQHF
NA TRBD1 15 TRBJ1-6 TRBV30 TGTGCCTGGAGTGTACCCGGGACAGGGGGTTCCCCCCTCCACTTT CAWSVPGTGGSPLHF
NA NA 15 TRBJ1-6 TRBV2 TGTGCCAGCAGTGCGTCGGCAGGGAGTAATTCACCCCTCCACTTT CASSASAGSNSPLHF
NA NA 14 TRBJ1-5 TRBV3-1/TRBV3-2 TGTGCCAGCAGTTTTGCGGGGAGGAATCAGCCCCAGCATTTT CASSFAGRNQPQHF
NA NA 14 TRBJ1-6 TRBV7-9 TGTGCCAGCAGCTTACAACGGGAAAATTCACCCCTCCACTTT CASSLQRENSPLHF
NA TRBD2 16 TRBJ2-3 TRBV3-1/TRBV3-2 TGTGCCAGCAGCCAAGATCTGGCGGGAGTTGGAGATACGCAGTATTTT CASSQDLAGVGDTQYF
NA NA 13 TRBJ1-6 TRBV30 TGTGCCTGGAGTCCCGGGGGTGGGGGAGCCCTCCACTTT CAWSPGGGGALHF
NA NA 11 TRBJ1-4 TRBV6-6 TGTGCCAGCCGGAACGGGGAAAAACTGTTTTTT CASRNGEKLFF
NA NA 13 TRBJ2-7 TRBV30 TGTGCCTGGACTCCAGGTTATGGCGACGAGCAGTACTTC CAWTPGYGDEQYF
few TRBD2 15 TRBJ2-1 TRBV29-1 TGCAGCGTTGTGGGGGGGGGTGCTTCCTACAATGAGCAGTTCTTC CSVVGGGASYNEQFF
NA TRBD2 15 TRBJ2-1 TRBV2 TGTGCCAGCAGTGAACAGCGGGGGGACTACAATGAGCAGTTCTTC CASSEQRGDYNEQFF
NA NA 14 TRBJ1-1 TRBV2 TGTGCCAGCACTCCGGGACATGACAACACTGAAGCTTTCTTT CASTPGHDNTEAFF
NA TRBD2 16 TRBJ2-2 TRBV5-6 TGTGCCAGCAGCGCGGGACTAGCGGGAGTAACCGGGGAGCTGTTTTTT CASSAGLAGVTGELFF
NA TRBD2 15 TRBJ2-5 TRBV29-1 TGCAGCGTTGAAGAACAAAGACTAGCGGGAGAGACCCAGTACTTC CSVEEQRLAGETQYF
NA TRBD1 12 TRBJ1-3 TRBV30 TGTGCCTGGGGGACAGCCGGAAACACCATATATTTT CAWGTAGNTIYF
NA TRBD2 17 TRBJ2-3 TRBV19 TGTGCCAGTAGAAAACCGGGACTAGCGGGGGGGACAGATACGCAGTATTTT CASRKPGLAGGTDTQYF
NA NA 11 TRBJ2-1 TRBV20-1 TGCTCGGCCGTTTCCTACAATGAGCAGTTCTTC CSAVSYNEQFF
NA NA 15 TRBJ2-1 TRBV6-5 TGTGCCAGCAGTCGGACAGCGAGCTCCTACAATGAGCAGTTCTTC CASSRTASSYNEQFF
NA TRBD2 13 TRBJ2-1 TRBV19 TGTGCCACTTACCAGCGGGGTCGCAATGAGCAGTTCTTC CATYQRGRNEQFF
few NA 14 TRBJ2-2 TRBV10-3 TGTGCCATCAGACCCGGGGGTTGGGCCGGGGAGCTGTTTTTT CAIRPGGWAGELFF
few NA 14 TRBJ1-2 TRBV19 TGTGCCAGTAGTGAGGAATCGATTAACTATGGCTACACCTTC CASSEESINYGYTF
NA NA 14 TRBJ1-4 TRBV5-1 TGCGCCAGCAGACCGGGACAAATATATGAAAAACTGTTTTTT CASRPGQIYEKLFF
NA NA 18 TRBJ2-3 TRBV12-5 TGTGCTAGTGGTTTGAATCGGGACGGAGTTGCTAGCACAGATACGCAGTATTTT CASGLNRDGVASTDTQYF
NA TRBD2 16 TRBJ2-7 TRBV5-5 TGTGCCAGCAGCGGGGGACTAGCGGGAGGGCCGGCCGAGCAGTACTTC CASSGGLAGGPAEQYF
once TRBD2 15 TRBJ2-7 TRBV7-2 TGTGCCAGCAGCTCTTCTAGCGGGGGGCGGTACGAGCAGTACTTC CASSSSSGGRYEQYF
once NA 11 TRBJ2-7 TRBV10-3 TGTGCCATCAGTTCCTCCTACGAGCAGTACTTC CAISSSYEQYF